This TCR beta chain originates from a study of monozygotic twins with inflammatory bowel disease. Findings and limits, study-wide: T cell subtypes that differed could not be told apart. Discordant twins showed the same repertoire similarity as concordant twins, possibly from limited power.

Eight separate reactions for every sample produced the cDNA. Molecular identifiers with 6-nucleotide sample barcodes were added during cDNA synthesis via template switching. TCRdb reanalyzed the 5' RACE reads and collapses them to one entry per CDR3 protein, without DNA. The data show a few hundred thousand distinct CDR3 sequences, and the top ten clones hold approximately 2.8%. CDR3 length: 14 residues. Germline loops: CDR1 KGHDR, CDR2 SFDVKD. A remark on this clonotype: The antigen is not known.

This clonotype was obtained from a human donor with ulcerative colitis or Crohn's disease, or a healthy co-twin of an affected twin (not recorded which). The chain employs TRBV24-1 and TRBJ1-5; the D gene TCRdb calls, TRBD1, cannot be checked with no DNA. The source material was blood. The CDR3 is CATRGTGGNQPQHF.